Below are 28 T cell receptor beta chains sequenced from a single sample in a study of control samples from healthy donors and cancer patients. Libraries were prepared by immunoSEQ multiplex PCR; TCRdb keeps only in-frame clonotypes and omits some of them. The sample yields about 86,000 clones, approximately 93% seen once. The specimen was blood. These receptors all stem from a woman aged 25 to 39 in good health.

V gene TRBV25-1 combines with J gene TRBJ1-1; TRBD1 matches 7 bases. Germline CDR1 is MGHDK and CDR2 is SYGVNS. The trim removed 4 bases at V and 5 bases at J, leaving 7 bases unmatched. The CDR3 loop spans 14 amino acids. The CDR3 spells CASSADRRPTEAFF. DNA of the CDR3: TGTGCCAGCAGTGCGGACAGGAGACCTACTGAAGCTTTCTTT.

The chain couples TRBV10-1 to TRBJ1-2; 8 bases fit TRBD1. The CDR3 runs 14 residues. The V and J ends lost 6 bases and 5 bases, in that order; junction bases with no gene match: 8. The germline V gene has CDR1 WNHNN and CDR2 SYGVQD (reference sequence). CDR3 DNA: TGCGCCAGCAGCCCAGGGGGCCTTCAGTATGGCTACACCTTC. This translates into CASSPGGLQYGYTF.

V is TRBV2 and J is TRBJ1-1; no definite D call. The germline V gene has CDR1 SNHLY and CDR2 FYNNEI. The CDR3 contains 12 residues. The germline V and J ends were trimmed by 6 bases and 4 bases, with 9 bases remaining between them. In nucleotides, the CDR3 is TGTGCCAGCAGAGTTGAGAGCACTGAAGCTTTCTTT. Translated: CASRVESTEAFF.

This clone was picked up a small number of times. V is TRBV25-1 and J is TRBJ2-5; 8 bases fit TRBD1. Per the germline V gene, CDR1 is MGHDK and CDR2 is SYGVNS. CDR3 length: 15 amino acids. The trim removed 0 bases at V and 7 bases at J, leaving 7 bases unmatched. The CDR3 region has the DNA TGTGCCAGCAGTGAATATAAATTCGACAGGGGGACCCAGTACTTC. Translating it yields CASSEYKFDRGTQYF. Full variable domain (rest looked up from reference TRBV25-1 and TRBJ2-5): EADIYQTPRYLVIGTGKKITLECSQTMGHDKMYWYQQDPGMELHLIHYSYGVNSTEKGDLSSESTVSRIRTEHFPLTLESARPSHTSQYLCASSEYKFDRGTQYFGPGTRLLVL.

The gene calls are TRBV10-3 and TRBJ2-2, with a weak D call TRBD2 (5 bases). CDR3 length: 13 residues. Germline CDR1 and CDR2: ENHRY and SYGVKD. V was clipped by 4 bases and J by 5 bases, with 8 bases between them. The DNA of the CDR3 is TGTGCCATCAGTGTAACGGGGACCGGGGAGCTGTTTTTT. Amino acid sequence: CAISVTGTGELFF.

This chain joins TRBV6-1 and TRBJ1-1; 8 nucleotides agree with TRBD1. V gave up 5 bases and J gave up 1 base; unmatched junction bases: 6. Germline values: CDR1 MNHNS, CDR2 SASEGT. The CDR3 sequence is 15 residues long. The CDR3 region has the DNA TGTGCCAGCAGTTCGGACAGGGTCACGAACACTGAAGCTTTCTTT. It yields the protein CASSSDRVTNTEAFF.

The chain joins TRBV5-1 to TRBJ1-2, with D possibly being TRBD1 (6 bases). Germline loops: CDR1 SGHRS, CDR2 YFSETQ. The CDR3 has 14 amino acids. V shed 4 bases and J shed 13 bases, with 23 bases lying between them. The chain's CDR3 is CASSPGTLQLVSTF. The DNA of the CDR3 is TGCGCCAGCAGCCCAGGGACACTCCAGCTGGTATCCACCTTC.

The genes are TRBV4-1 and TRBJ1-2, with no clear D. Germline values: CDR1 MGHRA, CDR2 YSYEKL. The CDR3 has 14 residues. The V end lost 0 bases, the J end lost 3 bases, and 8 bases lay between the germline ends. CDR3 in amino acids: CASSQDREYYGYTF. The CDR3, as DNA: TGCGCCAGCAGCCAAGATCGAGAATACTATGGCTACACCTTC.

The chain employs TRBV11-3 and TRBJ2-3; 10 bases align to TRBD1. The CDR3 loop spans 14 amino acids. The germline V gene has CDR1 SGHNT and CDR2 YENEEA. Trimming removed 5 bases from V and 3 bases from J; junction bases left unmatched: 2. In DNA, the CDR3 is TGTGCCAGCAGCCGGGACAGGGGTACAGATACGCAGTATTTT. Translated: CASSRDRGTDTQYF.

The chain links TRBV1 to TRBJ2-7; no check of the table's D call, TRBD2, against the DNA was made. TRBV1 is a known pseudogene. The CDR3 has 16 amino acids. The CDR3 protein is CTSRGAGVGGSYEQYF. DNA of the CDR3: TGCACCAGCAGGGGAGCGGGAGTGGGAGGCTCCTACGAGCAGTACTTC.

The rearrangement uses TRBV9 and TRBJ1-2; D call uncertain. The germline V gene encodes CDR1 SGDLS and CDR2 YYNGEE. V was trimmed by 0 bases and J by 2 bases, leaving 11 bases between them. The CDR3 runs 15 residues. CDR3 protein: CASSVGTRGNYGYTF. CDR3 nucleotides: TGTGCCAGCAGCGTAGGGACCCGTGGGAACTATGGCTACACCTTC.

The chain recombines TRBV28 with TRBJ1-5; D is undetermined. The CDR3 contains 16 residues. The germline CDR1 and CDR2 sequences are MDHEN and SYDVKM. Trimming removed 5 bases from V and 1 base from J, with 15 bases in between. The CDR3 coding sequence is TGTGCCAGCAGTCGGGCAGGAACAAGGAGCAATCAGCCCCAGCATTTT. It translates to CASSRAGTRSNQPQHF.

This chain joins TRBV13 and TRBJ2-1; 11 nucleotides line up with TRBD2. Looked up from germline, CDR1 is PRHDT and CDR2 is FYEKMQ (reference sequence). V trimming: 4 bases; J trimming: 5 bases; junction bases outside the gene matches: 16. The CDR3 runs 19 residues. This CDR3 is CASSSPDLQLAGVNNEQFF. For the CDR3, the DNA is TGTGCCAGCAGCTCCCCTGACCTACAACTAGCGGGAGTCAACAATGAGCAGTTCTTC.

V is TRBV24-1 and J is TRBJ1-2, with no clear D. The CDR3 is 13 amino acids. V was shortened by 1 base and J by 5 bases, with 7 bases between the two germline ends. Germline V CDR1 and CDR2: KGHDR, SFDVKD. The DNA for the CDR3 is TGTGCCACCAGTGATTTAGGAGGATATGGCTACACCTTC. Translation: CATSDLGGYGYTF.

The rearrangement links TRBV27 to TRBJ2-3; 13 bases map to TRBD2. The length of the CDR3 is 16 residues. V lost 11 bases, J lost 2 bases, and 10 bases stayed unmatched. Germline V CDR1 and CDR2: MNHEY, SMNVEV (reference sequence). The chain's CDR3 is CASGLAGAPNTDTQYF. CDR3 nucleotide sequence: TGTGCCTCCGGACTAGCGGGGGCCCCGAACACAGATACGCAGTATTTT.

The chain uses TRBV4-1 and TRBJ1-5; D gene uncertain. Germline loops: CDR1 MGHRA, CDR2 YSYEKL. The CDR3 runs to 18 residues. Deletions cut 3 bases from V and 2 bases from J, with 20 bases between. This CDR3 is CASSHAVGRRGGNQPQHF. Written as DNA, the CDR3 is TGCGCCAGCAGCCACGCTGTAGGACGGAGAGGTGGCAATCAGCCCCAGCATTTT.

This clone was seen only a few times. The chain joins TRBV7-2 to TRBJ2-7; D might be TRBD1 (5 bases). The V gene's germline CDR1 is SGHTA and CDR2 FQGNSA. This CDR3 is 15 amino acids long. Between the trimmed V and J ends, which lost 5 bases and 3 bases, there was a span of 17 bases. The CDR3 loop reads CASSPPRAPHYEQYF. The CDR3 DNA is TGTGCCAGCAGCCCACCCAGGGCCCCCCACTACGAGCAGTACTTC.

The rearrangement joins TRBV4-1 to TRBJ1-3; D call uncertain. V lost 0 bases and J 0 bases, leaving 12 bases between the germline ends. The CDR3 covers 17 residues. Germline CDR1 is MGHRA and CDR2 is YSYEKL. CDR3 loop: CASSQDRSVSSGNTIYF. The CDR3, as DNA: TGCGCCAGCAGCCAAGATCGGTCCGTCAGCTCTGGAAACACCATATATTTT.

The rearrangement links TRBV6-6 to TRBJ1-5; possibly TRBD1 for D (5 bases). With 3 bases removed from V and 2 bases from J, the gap between germline ends came to 14 bases. The CDR3 is 16 amino acids. Germline V CDR1 and CDR2: MNHNY, SVGAGI (reference sequence). The CDR3 reads CASSYYRGLGNQPQHF. The CDR3 DNA reads as TGTGCCAGCAGTTATTATCGGGGCTTGGGCAATCAGCCCCAGCATTTT.

V gene TRBV28 combines with J gene TRBJ2-7; D is uncertain. Germline CDR1 and CDR2: MDHEN and SYDVKM. Trimming took 4 bases from V and 3 from J, leaving 4 bases between them. The CDR3 sequence is 11 residues long. CDR3 sequence: CASSSSYEQYF. The CDR3 bases are TGTGCCAGCAGTTCCAGCTACGAGCAGTACTTC.

The V gene is TRBV5-1, the J gene TRBJ1-2, with 10 bases lining up with TRBD1. V shed 2 bases and J 8 bases; nucleotides not matched to a gene: 3. Germline V lookup: CDR1 SGHRS, CDR2 YFSETQ. CDR3 length: 13 residues. The CDR3 region has the DNA TGCGCCAGCAGCTTCGGGACAGGGGAAGGCTACACCTTC. It translates to CASSFGTGEGYTF.

The chain employs TRBV4-1 and TRBJ1-1; D perhaps matches TRBD1 (5 bases). Germline V gives CDR1 MGHRA, CDR2 YSYEKL. The CDR3 runs to 14 residues. V was clipped by 1 base and J by 3 bases, with 9 bases between them. The CDR3 region has the DNA TGCGCCAGCAGCCAAGTCGGGGCGGACACTGAAGCTTTCTTT. It codes for CASSQVGADTEAFF.

The V gene is TRBV5-1, the J gene TRBJ1-3; D is perhaps TRBD1 (6 bases). Germline CDR1 and CDR2: SGHRS and YFSETQ. The ends were cut back, 0 bases at V and 4 bases at J, with 11 bases in the middle. The CDR3 is 15 amino acids. CDR3: CASSLEPQGGNTIYF. Here the CDR3 DNA reads TGCGCCAGCAGCTTGGAGCCACAGGGCGGAAACACCATATATTTT. Using reference TRBV5-1 and TRBJ1-3 for the parts outside the CDR3, the full variable domain is KAGVTQTPRYLIKTRGQQVTLSCSPISGHRSVSWYQQTPGQGLQFLFEYFSETQRNKGNFPGRFSGRQFSNSRSEMNVSTLELGDSALYLCASSLEPQGGNTIYFGEGSWLTVV.

The chain joins TRBV6-5 to TRBJ2-1; D assignment may be TRBD1 or TRBD2 (5 bases each). Germline CDR1 reads MNHEY; CDR2 reads SVGAGI. V lost 7 bases and J lost 9, with 13 bases in between. This CDR3 has 12 residues. The CDR3 reads CASMHWGTEQFF. The CDR3 bases are TGTGCCAGCATGCACTGGGGGACTGAGCAGTTCTTC.

V is TRBV4-2 and J is TRBJ2-3; TRBD2 matches 10 bases. Germline V CDR1 and CDR2: LGHNA, YNFKEQ. V shed 1 base, J shed 5 bases, and the junction held 9 bases outside the gene matches. The CDR3 length is 17 residues. This CDR3 reads CASSQGVAGGHGDTQYF. DNA for the CDR3: TGTGCCAGCAGCCAAGGGGTAGCGGGGGGCCATGGAGATACGCAGTATTTT.

This chain links TRBV5-1 with TRBJ2-7; no firm D call. The CDR3 loop spans 14 amino acids. Germline CDR1 and CDR2: SGHRS and YFSETQ. The ends were cut back, 2 bases at V and 0 bases at J, with 9 bases in the middle. The CDR3 region is CASSLTVYSYEQYF. Written as DNA, the CDR3 is TGCGCCAGCAGCTTAACAGTGTACTCCTACGAGCAGTACTTC.

This chain joins TRBV3-1 (or the pseudogene TRBV3-2) and TRBJ1-2, with no clear D. Germline V gives CDR1 LGHDT, CDR2 YNNKEL (reference sequence). The CDR3 totals 13 residues. V shed 1 base and J shed 8 bases, with 11 bases lying between them. This CDR3 reads CASSQVGGRGYTF. The CDR3 bases are TGTGCCAGCAGCCAAGTAGGCGGGCGCGGCTACACCTTC.

This clone was recorded only once. The chain links TRBV2 to TRBJ2-2; D is ambiguous. CDR3 size: 14 residues. Germline V gives CDR1 SNHLY, CDR2 FYNNEI. V gave up 5 bases and J gave up 0 bases, with 7 bases separating them. CDR3 region: CASSSRTNTGELFF. The DNA for the CDR3 is TGTGCCAGCAGTTCTAGGACGAACACCGGGGAGCTGTTTTTT.